This T cell receptor (beta chain) stems from a study of blood T cell repertoires in COVID-19. On the study more broadly: The origin of the acute and convalescent COVID-19 samples was the United States, Italy and Spain. The analysed material was cDNA or gDNA that came from T cells, B-cell-depleted T cells, or PBMCs.

This clone has more than one count but fewer than ten. CDR1 is MDHEN, CDR2 SYDVKM, per germline. This CDR3 region has 11 residues. V was trimmed by 6 bases and J by 7 bases, leaving 7 bases between them. Each recovered donor of Cohort 3 presented with two negative PCRs, clearance, or symptom resolution. Profiling relied on immunoSEQ multiplex PCR, and the TCRdb table lists in-frame clones only, not all of them. The sample carries 150,000 to 200,000 clones, over 75% recorded once. The chain has TRBV28 and TRBJ1-5; D not certain. This receptor was obtained from a woman aged 18-29 years who had recovered from COVID-19. The specimen sequenced was PBMCs or T cells enriched from blood (not recorded which). Here the CDR3 reads CASSSFQPQHF. CDR3 DNA sequence: TGTGCCAGCAGCTCCTTCCAGCCCCAGCATTTT.